The entry that follows covers one T cell receptor (beta chain) sequence. This entry comes from a study of blood T cell repertoires in COVID-19. Study in general: The United States, Italy and Spain provided the acute and convalescent COVID-19 samples.

Under the authors' procedure: Counts of nucleated cells, estimated from reference gene primer amplification, were obtained. Some clones are missing from TCRdb's copy, which holds only in-frame ones; the method was immunoSEQ multiplex PCR. The DNA was the basis for D and trimming; V, J and clone size are from that table. The table shows 200,000 to 300,000 clones, with about 88% occurring only once. Sequencing was carried out using peripheral blood. The source of this sequence is a woman in her thirties or forties who had recovered from COVID-19.

The CDR3 DNA reads TGTGCCAGCAGTGACGGGGGGTGGGGCACTGAAGCTTTCTTT. It encodes CASSDGGWGTEAFF. The chain employs TRBV6-1 and TRBJ1-1; tentative D call: TRBD1 (5 bases). The V gene's germline CDR1 is MNHNS and CDR2 SASEGT. The CDR3 is 14 residues long. Trimming removed 3 bases from V and 4 bases from J, with 12 bases in between.